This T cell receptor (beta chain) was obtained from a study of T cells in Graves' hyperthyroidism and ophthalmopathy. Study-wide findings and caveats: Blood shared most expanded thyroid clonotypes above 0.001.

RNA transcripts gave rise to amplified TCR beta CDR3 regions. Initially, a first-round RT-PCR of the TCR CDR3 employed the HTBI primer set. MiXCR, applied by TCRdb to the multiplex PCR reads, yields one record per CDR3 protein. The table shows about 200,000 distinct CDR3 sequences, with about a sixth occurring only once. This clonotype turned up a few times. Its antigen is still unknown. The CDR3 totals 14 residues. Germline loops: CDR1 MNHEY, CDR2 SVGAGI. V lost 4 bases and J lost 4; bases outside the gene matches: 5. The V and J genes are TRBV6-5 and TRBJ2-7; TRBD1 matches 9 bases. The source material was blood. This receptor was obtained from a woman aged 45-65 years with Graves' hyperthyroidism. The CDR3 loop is CASSSDRGGYEQYF. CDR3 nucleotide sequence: TGTGCCAGCAGTTCGGACAGGGGTGGGTACGAGCAGTACTTC.